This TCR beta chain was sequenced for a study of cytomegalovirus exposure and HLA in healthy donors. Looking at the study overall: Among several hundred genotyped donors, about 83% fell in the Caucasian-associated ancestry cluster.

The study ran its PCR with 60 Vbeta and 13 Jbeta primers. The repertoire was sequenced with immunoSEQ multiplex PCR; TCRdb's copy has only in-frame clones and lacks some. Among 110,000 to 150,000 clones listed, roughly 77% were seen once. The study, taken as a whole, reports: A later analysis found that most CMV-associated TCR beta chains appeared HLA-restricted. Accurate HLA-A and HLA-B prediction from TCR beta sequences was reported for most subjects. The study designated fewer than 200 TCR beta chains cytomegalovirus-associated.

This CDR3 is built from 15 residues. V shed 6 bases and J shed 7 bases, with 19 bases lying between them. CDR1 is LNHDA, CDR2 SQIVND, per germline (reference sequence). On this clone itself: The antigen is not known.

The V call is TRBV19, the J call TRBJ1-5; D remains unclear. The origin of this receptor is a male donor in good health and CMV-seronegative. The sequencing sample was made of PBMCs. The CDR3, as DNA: TGTGCCAGTAGGGCGCGGGTGTGGAGAAGCCAGCCCCAGCATTTT. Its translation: CASRARVWRSQPQHF. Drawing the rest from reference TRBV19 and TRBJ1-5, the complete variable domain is DGGITQSPKYLFRKEGQNVTLSCEQNLNHDAMYWYRQDPGQGLRLIYYSQIVNDFQKGDIAEGYSVSREKKESFPLTVTSAQKNPTAFYLCASRARVWRSQPQHFGDGTRLSIL.